These 17 T cell receptor beta chains originate from one sample sequenced in a study of early T cells in non-severe SARS-CoV-2 infection (dated by TCRdb to 2020 to 2022). Libraries were constructed by 5' RACE. Sequencing instrument: NextSeq 500. TCRdb's own reprocessing of the public reads used fastp at Q25 and MiXCR and kept productive beta chains. When rows share a CDR3 protein, they turn into one entry using the most common DNA and genes. The sample includes 90,000 to 120,000 distinct CDR3 sequences, with 9% to 14% observed a single time. 3% to 3.5% of the sample is taken by the ten largest. The sample taken for sequencing was whole blood. All receptors come from an adult who was a healthcare worker with PCR-confirmed SARS-CoV-2 infection or an uninfected control (not recorded which).

As for this clonotype: A much larger clonotype is one base distant, so this may be a read error. The chain employs TRBV25-1 and TRBJ1-5; D remains unclear. Germline V CDR1 and CDR2: MGHDK, SYGVNS. CDR3 length equals 14 residues. V lost 1 base, J lost 0 bases, and 4 bases lay in between. The CDR3: CASSEWGSNQPQHF. DNA for the CDR3: TGTGCCAGCAGTGAATGGGGTAGCAATCAGCCCCAGCATTTT. The entire variable domain, with the rest obtained from reference TRBV25-1 and TRBJ1-5, is as follows: EADIYQTPRYLVIGTGKKITLECSQTMGHDKMYWYQQDPGMELHLIHYSYGVNSTEKGDLSSESTVSRIRTEHFPLTLESARPSHTSQYLCASSEWGSNQPQHFGDGTRLSIL.

This clonotype has a handful of counts. This chain links TRBV29-1 with TRBJ2-6, with D tentatively TRBD1 (5 bases). Per germline, CDR1 SQVTM and CDR2 ANQGSEA. The V and J ends lost 7 bases and 2 bases respectively, with 21 bases between them. CDR3 size: 17 residues. The CDR3 loop reads CSALDDGPRAGANVLTF. CDR3 sequence (DNA): TGCAGCGCCCTAGATGACGGCCCCAGGGCTGGGGCCAACGTCCTGACTTTC.

This clonotype was recorded many times. The chain combines TRBV5-1 with TRBJ2-3; D may correspond to TRBD1 or TRBD2 (5 bases each). Germline V gene data show CDR1 as SGHRS and CDR2 as YFSETQ. The CDR3 totals 14 residues. V was clipped by 5 bases and J by 2 bases, with 12 bases between them. DNA for the CDR3: TGCGCCAGCAGAGGGGACGGCCCCACAGATACGCAGTATTTT. Translation: CASRGDGPTDTQYF. Complete variable domain (other parts from reference TRBV5-1 and TRBJ2-3): KAGVTQTPRYLIKTRGQQVTLSCSPISGHRSVSWYQQTPGQGLQFLFEYFSETQRNKGNFPGRFSGRQFSNSRSEMNVSTLELGDSALYLCASRGDGPTDTQYFGPGTRLTVL.

The chain has TRBV16 and TRBJ2-1, with D perhaps TRBD1 (5 bases). Germline loops: CDR1 KGHSY, CDR2 FQNENV. CDR3 size: 16 residues. Trimming stripped 2 bases from V and 7 bases from J, with 18 bases between. CDR3 nucleotide sequence: TGTGCCAGCAGCCAAGTCCAGGCAGGGCCTCGGAATGAGCAGTTCTTC. Protein product: CASSQVQAGPRNEQFF.

In its sample, this clonotype was seen a few times. The chain recombines TRBV2 with TRBJ1-1; TRBD1 might be the D (6 bases). From germline, CDR1 is SNHLY and CDR2 FYNNEI. CDR3 length equals 12 residues. Deletions cut 8 bases from V and 4 bases from J, with 11 bases between. This CDR3 is CASVQGSTEAFF. DNA of the CDR3: TGTGCCAGCGTCCAGGGGTCCACTGAAGCTTTCTTT.

This clonotype appeared many times. The chain combines TRBV2 with TRBJ2-7; weak D call: TRBD1 (6 bases). The V end was cut by 5 bases, the J end by 5 bases, with 10 bases between. Germline V CDR1 and CDR2: SNHLY, FYNNEI. The CDR3 has 12 amino acids. In DNA, the CDR3 is TGTGCCAGCAGTACAGGGTTCAACGAGCAGTACTTC. Residues: CASSTGFNEQYF. Full variable domain (outside the CDR3, taken from reference TRBV2 and TRBJ2-7): EPEVTQTPSHQVTQMGQEVILRCVPISNHLYFYWYRQILGQKVEFLVSFYNNEISEKSEIFDDQFSVERPDGSNFTLKIRSTKLEDSAMYFCASSTGFNEQYFGPGTRLTVT.

J is TRBJ2-1 and V is TRBV11-2; tentatively, D is TRBD1 or TRBD2 (6 bases each). The CDR3 totals 14 residues. The V end lost 5 bases, the J end lost 10 bases, and 18 bases lay between the germline ends. CDR1 is SGHAT, CDR2 FQNNGV, per germline. CDR3 amino acids: CASSTPRGLREQFF. CDR3 in DNA: TGTGCCAGCAGCACCCCCCGGGGGCTCAGGGAGCAGTTCTTC.

This clonotype was observed a handful of times. The chain's CDR3 is CASSLGGRGRWTEAFF. The CDR3 bases are TGTGCCAGCAGTTTAGGTGGCAGGGGGCGGTGGACTGAAGCTTTCTTT. The V and J genes are TRBV12-3 or TRBV12-4 and TRBJ1-1; 8 bases line up with TRBD1. The CDR3 loop spans 16 amino acids. The V and J ends lost 1 base and 5 bases, in that order; junction bases with no gene match: 9.

Concerning this clonotype itself: This may be a read error, as it is one base from a much larger clone. The chain uses TRBV30 and TRBJ2-3; 14 bases are a match to TRBD2. Germline V gives CDR1 GTSNPN, CDR2 SVGIG (reference sequence). This CDR3 is 14 amino acids long. CDR3 nucleotide sequence: TGTGCCCAGACTAGCGGGGGGGCAGCAGATATGCAGTATTTT. Translated, it gives CAQTSGGAADMQYF.

This rearrangement joins TRBV18 to TRBJ2-5; D perhaps matches TRBD2 (5 bases). Trimming pared 3 bases from V and 5 bases from J, leaving 10 bases between. CDR3 length: 13 residues. CDR1 is KGHSH, CDR2 LQKENI, per germline. This chain's CDR3 is CASSPPPGETQYF. CDR3 DNA: TGTGCCAGCTCACCCCCGCCGGGGGAGACCCAGTACTTC.

The J gene is TRBJ1-1, the V gene TRBV5-1; D not resolved. The CDR3 extends over 14 amino acids. CDR1 is SGHRS, CDR2 YFSETQ, per germline. The V end lost 4 bases, the J end lost 3 bases, and 13 bases lay between the germline ends. Written as DNA, the CDR3 is TGCGCCAGCAGCGAACAAGGAGAGGACACTGAAGCTTTCTTT. Residues: CASSEQGEDTEAFF.

The chain is built from TRBV3-1 and TRBJ2-2; D is unclear. Trimming took off 0 bases at V and 8 bases at J, with 1 base between the two ends. This CDR3 spans 11 amino acids. Germline CDR1 reads LGHDT; CDR2 reads YNNKEL (reference sequence). The CDR3 loop reads CASSQEGELFF. The CDR3 nucleotides are TGTGCCAGCAGCCAAGAAGGGGAGCTGTTTTTT.

This clonotype was seen more than once but under ten times. This chain uses TRBV9 with TRBJ1-6; the D is unclear. Trimming took off 0 bases at V and 8 bases at J, with 6 bases between the two ends. Germline CDR1 and CDR2: SGDLS and YYNGEE. The CDR3 consists of 13 residues. The CDR3 DNA is TGTGCCAGCAGCGTAGGCCCAGATTCACCCCTCCACTTT. Its protein product is CASSVGPDSPLHF.

The rearrangement uses TRBV24-1 and TRBJ2-1; 9 bases map to TRBD2. This CDR3 is 17 amino acids long. V lost 4 bases to trimming and J lost 1 base; unmatched junction nucleotides: 7. Germline V gives CDR1 KGHDR, CDR2 SFDVKD. For the CDR3, the DNA is TGTGCCACCAGTGACTCCATAACTAGCGGGTCCTACAATGAGCAGTTCTTC. Its protein is CATSDSITSGSYNEQFF.

This clonotype was seen a few times. The V and J genes are TRBV12-3 or TRBV12-4 and TRBJ1-5, with 8 bases matching TRBD1. The V gene end was trimmed by 6 bases and the J gene end by 7 bases; junction bases not matched to a gene: 11. The CDR3 is made up of 15 amino acids. The CDR3 nucleotides are TGTGCCAGCAGCCTACAGGGGGGGGTAGGGCAGCCCCAGCATTTT. This codes for CASSLQGGVGQPQHF.

The V call is TRBV5-1, the J call TRBJ2-4; D is possibly TRBD2 (5 bases). V lost 4 bases, J lost 9 bases, and 11 bases lay in between. Germline V gene sequence: CDR1 SGHRS, CDR2 YFSETQ. This CDR3 region has 12 residues. CDR3 nucleotides: TGCGCCAGCAGCCCTGGAGGTGGCATTCAGTACTTC. As protein: CASSPGGGIQYF.

This clonotype was detected only a few times. The J gene is TRBJ2-7, the V gene TRBV11-2; no clear D. Trimming shortened V by 1 base and J by 3 bases, and 7 bases separated the two germline ends. From germline, CDR1 is SGHAT and CDR2 FQNNGV. The CDR3 totals 13 residues. DNA for the CDR3: TGTGCCAGCAGCTTAGGGATGGACTACGAGCAGTACTTC. Amino acid sequence: CASSLGMDYEQYF.